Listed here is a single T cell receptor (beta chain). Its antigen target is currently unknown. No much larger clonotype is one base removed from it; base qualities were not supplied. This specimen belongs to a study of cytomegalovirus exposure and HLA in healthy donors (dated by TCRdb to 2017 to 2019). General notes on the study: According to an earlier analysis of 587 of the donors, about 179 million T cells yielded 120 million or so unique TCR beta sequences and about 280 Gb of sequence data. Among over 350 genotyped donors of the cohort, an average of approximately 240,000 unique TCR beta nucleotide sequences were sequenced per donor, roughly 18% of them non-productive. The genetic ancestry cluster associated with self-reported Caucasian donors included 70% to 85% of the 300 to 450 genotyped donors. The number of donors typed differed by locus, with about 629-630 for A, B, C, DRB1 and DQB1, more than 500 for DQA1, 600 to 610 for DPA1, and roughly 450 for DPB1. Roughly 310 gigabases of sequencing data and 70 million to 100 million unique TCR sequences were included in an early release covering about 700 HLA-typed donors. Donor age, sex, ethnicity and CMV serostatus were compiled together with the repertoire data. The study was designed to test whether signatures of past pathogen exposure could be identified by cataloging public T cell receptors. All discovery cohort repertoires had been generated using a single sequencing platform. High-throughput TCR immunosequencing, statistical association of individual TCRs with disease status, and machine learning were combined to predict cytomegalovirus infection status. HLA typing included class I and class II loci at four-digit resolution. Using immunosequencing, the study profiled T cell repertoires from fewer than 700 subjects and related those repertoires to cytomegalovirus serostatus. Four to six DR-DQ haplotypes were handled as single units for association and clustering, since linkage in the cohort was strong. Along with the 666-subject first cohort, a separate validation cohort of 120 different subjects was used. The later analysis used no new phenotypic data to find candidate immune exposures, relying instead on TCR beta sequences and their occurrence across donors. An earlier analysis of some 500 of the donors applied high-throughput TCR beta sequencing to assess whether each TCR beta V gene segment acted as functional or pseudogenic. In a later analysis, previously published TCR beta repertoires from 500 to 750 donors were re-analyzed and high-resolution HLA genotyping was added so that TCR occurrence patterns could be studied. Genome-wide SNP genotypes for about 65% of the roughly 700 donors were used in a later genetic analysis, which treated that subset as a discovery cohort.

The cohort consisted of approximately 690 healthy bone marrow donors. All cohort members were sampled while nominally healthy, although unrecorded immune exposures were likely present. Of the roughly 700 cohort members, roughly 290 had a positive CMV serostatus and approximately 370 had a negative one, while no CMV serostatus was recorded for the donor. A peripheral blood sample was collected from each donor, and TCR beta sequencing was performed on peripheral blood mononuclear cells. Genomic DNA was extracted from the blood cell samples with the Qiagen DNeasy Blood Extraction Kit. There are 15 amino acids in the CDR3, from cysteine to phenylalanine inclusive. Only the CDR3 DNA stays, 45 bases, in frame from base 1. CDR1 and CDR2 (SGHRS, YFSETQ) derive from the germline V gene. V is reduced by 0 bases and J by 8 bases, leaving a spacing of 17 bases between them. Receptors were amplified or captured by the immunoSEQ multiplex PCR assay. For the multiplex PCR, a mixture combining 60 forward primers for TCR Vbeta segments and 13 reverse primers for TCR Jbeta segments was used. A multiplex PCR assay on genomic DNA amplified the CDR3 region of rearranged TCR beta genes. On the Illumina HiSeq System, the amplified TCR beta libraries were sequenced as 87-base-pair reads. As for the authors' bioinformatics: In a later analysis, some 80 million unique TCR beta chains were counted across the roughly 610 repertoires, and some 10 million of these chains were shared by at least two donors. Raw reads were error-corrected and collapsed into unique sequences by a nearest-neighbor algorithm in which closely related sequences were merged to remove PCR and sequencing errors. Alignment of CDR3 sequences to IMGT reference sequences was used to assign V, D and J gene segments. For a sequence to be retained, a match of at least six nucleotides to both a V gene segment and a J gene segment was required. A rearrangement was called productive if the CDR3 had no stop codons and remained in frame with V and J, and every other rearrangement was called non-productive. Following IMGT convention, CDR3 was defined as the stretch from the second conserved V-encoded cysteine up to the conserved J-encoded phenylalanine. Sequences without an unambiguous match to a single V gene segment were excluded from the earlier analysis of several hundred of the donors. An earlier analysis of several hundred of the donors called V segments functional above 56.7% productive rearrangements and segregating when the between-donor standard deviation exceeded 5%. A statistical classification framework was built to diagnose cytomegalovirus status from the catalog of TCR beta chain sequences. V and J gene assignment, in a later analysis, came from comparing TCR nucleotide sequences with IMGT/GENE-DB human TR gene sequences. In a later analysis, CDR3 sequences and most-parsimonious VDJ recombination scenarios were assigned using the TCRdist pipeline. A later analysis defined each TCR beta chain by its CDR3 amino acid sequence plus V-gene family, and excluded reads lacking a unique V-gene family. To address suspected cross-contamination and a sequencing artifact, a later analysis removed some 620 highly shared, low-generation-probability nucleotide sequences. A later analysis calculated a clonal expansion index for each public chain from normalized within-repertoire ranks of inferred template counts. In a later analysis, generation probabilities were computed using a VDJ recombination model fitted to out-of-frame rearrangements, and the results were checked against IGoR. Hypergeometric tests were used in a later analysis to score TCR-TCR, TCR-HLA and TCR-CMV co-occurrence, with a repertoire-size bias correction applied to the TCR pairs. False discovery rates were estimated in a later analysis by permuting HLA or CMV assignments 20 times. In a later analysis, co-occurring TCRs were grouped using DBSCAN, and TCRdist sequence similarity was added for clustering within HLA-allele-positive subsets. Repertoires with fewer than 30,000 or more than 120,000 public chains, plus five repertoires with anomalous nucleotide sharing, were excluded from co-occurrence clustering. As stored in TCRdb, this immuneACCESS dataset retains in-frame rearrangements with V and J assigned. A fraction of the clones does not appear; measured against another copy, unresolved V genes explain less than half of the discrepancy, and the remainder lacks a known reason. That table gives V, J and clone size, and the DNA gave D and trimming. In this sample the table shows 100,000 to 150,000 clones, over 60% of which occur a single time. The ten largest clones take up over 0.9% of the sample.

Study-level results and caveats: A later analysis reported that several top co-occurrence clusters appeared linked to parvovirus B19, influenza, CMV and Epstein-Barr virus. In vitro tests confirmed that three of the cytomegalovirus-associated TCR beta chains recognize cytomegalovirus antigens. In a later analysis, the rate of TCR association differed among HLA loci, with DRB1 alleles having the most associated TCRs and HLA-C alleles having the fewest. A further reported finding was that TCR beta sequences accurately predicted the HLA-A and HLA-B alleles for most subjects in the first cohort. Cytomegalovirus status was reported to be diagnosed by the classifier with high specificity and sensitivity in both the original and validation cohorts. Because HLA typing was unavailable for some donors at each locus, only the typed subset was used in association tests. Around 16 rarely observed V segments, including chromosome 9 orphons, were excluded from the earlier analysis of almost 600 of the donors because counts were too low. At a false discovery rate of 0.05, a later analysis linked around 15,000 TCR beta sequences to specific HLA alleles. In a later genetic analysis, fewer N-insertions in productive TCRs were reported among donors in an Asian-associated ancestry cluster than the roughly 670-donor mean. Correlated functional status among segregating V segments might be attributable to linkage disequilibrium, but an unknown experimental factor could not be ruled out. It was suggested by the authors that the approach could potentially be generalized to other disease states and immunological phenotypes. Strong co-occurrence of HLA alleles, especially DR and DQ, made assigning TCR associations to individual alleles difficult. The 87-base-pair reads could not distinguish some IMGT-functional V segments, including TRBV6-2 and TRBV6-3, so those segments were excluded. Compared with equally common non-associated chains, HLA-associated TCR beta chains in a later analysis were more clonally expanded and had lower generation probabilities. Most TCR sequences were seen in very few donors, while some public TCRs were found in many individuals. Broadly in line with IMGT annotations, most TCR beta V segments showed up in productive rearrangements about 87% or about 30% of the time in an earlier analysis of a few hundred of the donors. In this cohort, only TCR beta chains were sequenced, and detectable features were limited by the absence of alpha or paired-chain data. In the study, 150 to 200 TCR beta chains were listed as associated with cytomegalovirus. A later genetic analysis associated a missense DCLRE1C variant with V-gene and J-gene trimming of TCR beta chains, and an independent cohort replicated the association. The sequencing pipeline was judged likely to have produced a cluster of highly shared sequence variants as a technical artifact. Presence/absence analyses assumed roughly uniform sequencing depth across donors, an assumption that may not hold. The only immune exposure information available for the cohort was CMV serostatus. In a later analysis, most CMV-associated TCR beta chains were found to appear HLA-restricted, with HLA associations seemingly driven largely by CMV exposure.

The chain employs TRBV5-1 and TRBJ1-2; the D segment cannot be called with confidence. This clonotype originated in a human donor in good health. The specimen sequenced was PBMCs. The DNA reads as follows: TGCGCCAGCAGCTTGGAGGGCCCAAACACGGGAGGCTACACCTTC. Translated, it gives CASSLEGPNTGGYTF.